Below, 31 T cell receptor beta chains from the same sample are listed, as sequenced in a study of immune evolution from preneoplasia to lung adenocarcinoma (dated by TCRdb to 2020 to 2022). Library preparation used the immunoSEQ multiplex PCR assay. Entries here come from immuneACCESS through TCRdb and include only in-frame sequences with V and J called. Some clones fail to appear in such tables; in the studies checked, an unresolved V gene covers under half of the shortfall, and the cause of the remainder is unknown. In all, the sample holds about 7,900 clones, and around 78% of those were seen once. The top ten clones comprise 6% to 7.5% of the sample. The sequencing sample was made of FFPE adjacent normal lung tissue. Source of these receptors: a person between 65 and 79 years old with lung adenocarcinoma.

V usage is TRBV7-6 and J usage is TRBJ1-5, with 11 bases lining up with TRBD1. Trimming removed 4 bases from V and 6 bases from J; junction bases left unmatched: 8. Germline V CDR1 and CDR2: SGHVS, FNYEAQ. The CDR3 loop spans 16 amino acids. The CDR3 DNA sequence: TGTGCCAGCAGCTCGCAGGGACAGGGGGAAGGTCAGCCCCAGCATTTT. Its protein is CASSSQGQGEGQPQHF.

The genes are TRBV6-5 and TRBJ2-2; the match to TRBD1 covers 9 bases. The ends lost 6 bases at V and 5 bases at J; junction bases unmatched: 4. The CDR3 length is 14 residues. Germline CDR1 is MNHEY and CDR2 is SVGAGI. The CDR3 DNA is TGTGCCAGCAGACGCGACAGGGGGACCGGGGAGCTGTTTTTT. Translating gives CASRRDRGTGELFF.

This clone is a singleton in its sample. The CDR3 is CASSLLGNYGYTF. The CDR3 DNA is TGTGCCAGCAGTTTATTAGGGAACTATGGCTACACCTTC. This sequence joins TRBV28 and TRBJ1-2; D uncertain. CDR1 is MDHEN and CDR2 is SYDVKM in the germline V gene. V lost 1 base, J lost 2 bases, and 5 bases lay in between. This CDR3 spans 13 amino acids.

This chain links TRBV5-5 with TRBJ1-2, with TRBD1 identical over 8 bases. The V and J ends lost 4 bases and 5 bases, in that order; junction bases with no gene match: 10. The CDR3 loop spans 15 amino acids. Germline-derived CDR1 and CDR2 are SGHKS and YYEKEE (reference sequence). CDR3 in DNA: TGTGCCAGCAGCCCCGACCCAGGGGGCGGATATGGCTACACCTTC. Protein sequence: CASSPDPGGGYGYTF.

The count of this clone is one. The genes are TRBV5-4 and TRBJ2-5; a weak D match, TRBD1 (6 bases). The CDR3 loop spans 13 amino acids. V gave up 4 bases and J gave up 9 bases, with 16 bases separating them. Germline lookup yields CDR1 SGHNT and CDR2 YYREEE (reference sequence). The CDR3 region has the DNA TGTGCCAGCAGCCCAACAGGGCCCGGGGCCCAGTACTTC. Residues: CASSPTGPGAQYF.

The V gene is TRBV13, the J gene TRBJ2-1; D might be TRBD1 (5 bases). CDR1 PRHDT and CDR2 FYEKMQ come from the germline V gene (reference sequence). This CDR3 has 13 residues. The V and J ends lost 4 bases and 5 bases respectively, with 9 bases between them. Here the CDR3 DNA reads TGTGCCAGCAGCTACAGGAGACACAATGAGCAGTTCTTC. The encoded protein is CASSYRRHNEQFF.

This clone was recorded once. The J gene is TRBJ2-1, the V gene TRBV28; 12 nucleotides agree with TRBD2. Germline V gene data show CDR1 as MDHEN and CDR2 as SYDVKM. V lost 2 bases and J lost 0; bases outside the gene matches: 5. The CDR3 is made up of 18 amino acids. CDR3 region: CASSLGLAGGPSYNEQFF. CDR3 bases: TGTGCCAGCAGTTTAGGGCTAGCGGGAGGGCCCTCCTACAATGAGCAGTTCTTC.

The gene calls are TRBV7-9 and TRBJ2-5; D not resolved. The CDR3 spans 13 residues. Germline V lookup: CDR1 SEHNR, CDR2 FQNEAQ (reference sequence). V dropped 8 bases and J dropped 1 base, with 11 bases sitting between them. CDR3 sequence reads: CASSRTVQETQYF. The DNA of the CDR3 is TGTGCCAGCTCGAGGACGGTCCAAGAGACCCAGTACTTC.

The V call is TRBV4-1, the J call TRBJ1-1, with 7 bases matching TRBD1. CDR1 MGHRA and CDR2 YSYEKL come from the germline V gene. The V and J ends lost 6 bases and 7 bases, in that order; junction bases with no gene match: 2. The CDR3 consists of 11 residues. CDR3 loop: CASRQGSEAFF. In nucleotides, the CDR3 is TGCGCCAGCAGACAGGGGAGTGAAGCTTTCTTT.

This clone turned up a few times. DNA for the CDR3: TGTGCCAGCAGCTTATCAGCGGGAGGGCCGAATGAGCAGTTCTTC. This encodes CASSLSAGGPNEQFF. The V gene is TRBV7-2, the J gene TRBJ2-1, with TRBD2 matching over 10 bases. Germline V CDR1 and CDR2: SGHTA, FQGNSA. V was pared by 2 bases and J by 7 bases, with 5 bases of the junction left unmatched. The CDR3 is 15 amino acids.

The chain joins TRBV4-2 to TRBJ1-5; weak D call: TRBD1 (6 bases). Deletions cut 4 bases from V and 0 bases from J, with 10 bases between. The CDR3 runs 15 residues. The germline V gene encodes CDR1 LGHNA and CDR2 YNFKEQ. This CDR3 reads CASSRDRNSNQPQHF. Written as DNA, the CDR3 is TGTGCCAGCAGCCGAGACAGGAATAGCAATCAGCCCCAGCATTTT.

This clone was observed a single time. The chain carries TRBV23-1 and TRBJ2-1, with 9 bases identical to TRBD2. TRBV23-1 is labeled an ORF, and its function is uncertain. This CDR3 spans 17 amino acids. V dropped 8 bases and J dropped 8; count of bases not matched to a gene: 19. Here the CDR3 reads CASESVAGGDPLDEQFF. CDR3 nucleotide sequence: TGCGCCAGCGAGTCAGTCGCGGGAGGGGATCCTTTAGATGAGCAGTTCTTC.

This clone occurred a few times. This chain uses TRBV7-9 with TRBJ2-3, with unresolved D. V lost 1 base and J lost 1, with 6 bases in between. In germline, CDR1 is SEHNR, CDR2 FQNEAQ (reference sequence). This CDR3 region has 14 residues. CDR3: CASSLVGRTDTQYF. As DNA, the CDR3 is TGTGCCAGCAGCTTAGTAGGGCGCACAGATACGCAGTATTTT.

This clone was detected only a few times. The rearrangement joins TRBV30 to TRBJ1-3, with TRBD1 identical over 8 bases. CDR1 and CDR2 from the germline V gene are GTSNPN and SVGIG (reference sequence). The V gene end was trimmed by 2 bases and the J gene end by 4 bases; junction bases not matched to a gene: 7. This CDR3 is built from 15 residues. The CDR3 DNA sequence: TGTGCCTGGAGTACAGGGGGGGCTGCGGGAAACACCATATATTTT. Residues: CAWSTGGAAGNTIYF.

CDR3 in amino acids: CASSRTGNSNQPQHF. In nucleotides, the CDR3 is TGCGCCAGCAGCCGGACAGGGAATAGCAATCAGCCCCAGCATTTT. The rearrangement joins TRBV5-1 to TRBJ1-5, with 8 positions matching TRBD1. There are 15 residues in the CDR3. The ends lost 4 bases at V and 0 bases at J; junction bases unmatched: 3. Germline V gene lookup returns CDR1 SGHRS and CDR2 YFSETQ.

V is TRBV2 and J is TRBJ2-2; weak D call: TRBD1 (5 bases). The CDR3 has 13 residues. The ends were cut back, 6 bases at V and 5 bases at J, with 10 bases in the middle. Germline lookup yields CDR1 SNHLY and CDR2 FYNNEI. The CDR3 DNA reads TGTGCCAGCAGGACAGAACCTACCGGGGAGCTGTTTTTT. Translation: CASRTEPTGELFF.

This clone was found once. This chain joins TRBV4-2 and TRBJ2-3; 9 bases line up with TRBD2. J was trimmed by 1 base and V by 4 bases; bases with no gene match: 9. This CDR3 region has 17 residues. CDR1 LGHNA and CDR2 YNFKEQ come from the germline V gene. The CDR3 reads CASSPRASGTGTDTQYF. The CDR3 coding sequence is TGTGCCAGCAGCCCTCGGGCTAGCGGGACGGGCACAGATACGCAGTATTTT.

This clone came up a few times. V is TRBV7-9 and J is TRBJ2-7; 11 nucleotides match TRBD2. V was pared by 5 bases and J by 5 bases, with 8 bases of the junction left unmatched. There are 15 residues in the CDR3. CDR1 SEHNR and CDR2 FQNEAQ come from the germline V gene (reference sequence). CDR3 region: CASSPRTSGSNEQYF. The CDR3 DNA reads as TGTGCCAGCAGCCCTCGGACTAGCGGGTCCAACGAGCAGTACTTC.

This sequence joins TRBV11-1 and TRBJ1-1; maybe TRBD1 (5 bases). The CDR3 runs 14 residues. Germline V gene data show CDR1 as SGHAT and CDR2 as FQDESV (reference sequence). With 5 bases removed from V and 11 bases from J, the gap between germline ends came to 21 bases. The CDR3, as DNA: TGTGCCAGCAGCCTAGGGAAAGGCGGGACTGGCGCTTTCTTT. Protein sequence: CASSLGKGGTGAFF.

This chain joins TRBV19 and TRBJ1-1, with TRBD1 matching 7 bases. The V gene end was trimmed by 10 bases and the J gene end by 5 bases; junction bases not matched to a gene: 4. The CDR3 has 11 amino acids. CDR1 LNHDA and CDR2 SQIVND come from the germline V gene (reference sequence). CDR3 loop: CAIYRGTEAFF. The CDR3, as DNA: TGTGCCATCTACAGGGGTACTGAAGCTTTCTTT.

The J gene is TRBJ2-1, the V gene TRBV5-4, with 8 bases lining up with TRBD2. Per the germline V gene, CDR1 is SGHNT and CDR2 is YYREEE (reference sequence). The CDR3 has 16 amino acids. The V and J ends lost 4 bases and 0 bases, in that order; junction bases with no gene match: 6. CDR3 loop: CASSARLAFSYNEQFF. In nucleotides, the CDR3 is TGTGCCAGCAGCGCGAGACTAGCGTTCTCCTACAATGAGCAGTTCTTC. Based on the CDR3 plus reference TRBV5-4 and TRBJ2-1, the full variable domain is ETGVTQSPTHLIKTRGQQVTLRCSSQSGHNTVSWYQQALGQGPQFIFQYYREEENGRGNFPPRFSGLQFPNYSSELNVNALELDDSALYLCASSARLAFSYNEQFFGPGTRLTVL.

V usage is TRBV6-1 and J usage is TRBJ1-2; 10 positions match TRBD1. This CDR3 has 14 residues. The trim removed 5 bases at V and 3 bases at J, leaving 3 bases unmatched. Germline CDR1 and CDR2: MNHNS and SASEGT. Written as DNA, the CDR3 is TGTGCCAGCAGTCGGGGGACAGGGGACTATGGCTACACCTTC. Residues: CASSRGTGDYGYTF.

The chain has TRBV6-5 and TRBJ2-7; D perhaps matches TRBD1 (5 bases). V was pared by 4 bases and J by 0 bases, with 16 bases between. CDR3 length: 16 residues. Germline V gene data show CDR1 as MNHEY and CDR2 as SVGAGI. The CDR3 DNA is TGTGCCAGCAGTTCGCCCCGGCAGGGTGGCTCCTACGAGCAGTACTTC. It yields the protein CASSSPRQGGSYEQYF.

The chain recombines TRBV27 with TRBJ2-7; 9 nucleotides line up with TRBD1. Looked up from germline, CDR1 is MNHEY and CDR2 is SMNVEV (reference sequence). This CDR3 contains 15 residues. V was clipped by 4 bases and J by 0 bases; unmatched bases: 4. Written as DNA, the CDR3 is TGTGCCAGCAGTTCCGGACAGGGGCTCTCCTACGAGCAGTACTTC. This codes for CASSSGQGLSYEQYF.

The chain carries TRBV9 and TRBJ2-5, with 11 bases identical to TRBD2. CDR3 length: 14 residues. V gave up 4 bases and J gave up 6 bases; unmatched junction bases: 5. Germline assignment: CDR1 SGDLS and CDR2 YYNGEE. The CDR3: CASSLGTSGKTQYF. CDR3 coding DNA: TGTGCCAGCAGCCTGGGGACTAGCGGAAAGACCCAGTACTTC. Full variable domain (outside the CDR3, taken from reference TRBV9 and TRBJ2-5): DSGVTQTPKHLITATGQRVTLRCSPRSGDLSVYWYQQSLDQGLQFLIQYYNGEERAKGNILERFSAQQFPDLHSELNLSSLELGDSALYFCASSLGTSGKTQYFGPGTRLLVL.

This clone was seen only once. V and J are TRBV19 and TRBJ2-5; D gene uncertain. Trimming took 5 bases from V and 1 from J, leaving 11 bases between them. Germline-derived CDR1 and CDR2 are LNHDA and SQIVND (reference sequence). The CDR3 runs to 14 residues. CDR3 region: CASSPVAVQETQYF. The CDR3, as DNA: TGTGCCAGTAGTCCTGTGGCCGTCCAAGAGACCCAGTACTTC.

The DNA for the CDR3 is TGCAGTGCCAGAAGGTTAGGGGAGCTGTTTTTT. Translated: CSARRLGELFF. The chain is built from TRBV20-1 and TRBJ2-2; D gene uncertain. Trimming removed 6 bases from V and 8 bases from J, with 10 bases in between. Germline lookup yields CDR1 DFQATT and CDR2 SNEGSKA (reference sequence). This CDR3 comprises 11 residues.

This clone was detected only once. The rearrangement joins TRBV5-6 to TRBJ2-1; tentatively, D is TRBD1 or TRBD2 (5 bases each). This CDR3 is built from 14 residues. Germline V gene data show CDR1 as SGHDT and CDR2 as YYEEEE. The V gene lost 4 bases and the J gene lost 6 bases, with 14 bases spanning the gap. CDR3 amino acids: CASSGQGAINEQFF. In DNA form, the CDR3 reads TGTGCCAGCAGCGGCCAGGGAGCTATCAATGAGCAGTTCTTC.

On this clone itself: Additional DNA sequences in this sample encode the identical CDR3. This rearrangement joins TRBV7-9 to TRBJ1-1; D is undetermined. The CDR3 totals 13 residues. Germline assignment: CDR1 SEHNR and CDR2 FQNEAQ (reference sequence). V dropped 1 base and J dropped 4 bases, with 7 bases sitting between them. The CDR3 loop reads CASSLGKTTEAFF. As DNA, the CDR3 is TGTGCCAGCAGCTTAGGCAAAACCACTGAAGCTTTCTTT.

Notes on this clone: Additional DNA sequences in this sample encode the identical CDR3. V and J are TRBV15 and TRBJ2-1; D may correspond to TRBD1 or TRBD2 (5 bases each). V lost 0 bases, J lost 7 bases, and 10 bases lay in between. The germline V gene encodes CDR1 LNHNV and CDR2 YYDKDF (reference sequence). The CDR3 is 14 residues long. CDR3 sequence (DNA): TGTGCCACCAGCAGAGATGGGGGTAATAATGAGCAGTTCTTC. This codes for CATSRDGGNNEQFF.

This chain uses TRBV6-5 with TRBJ2-5, with D possibly matching TRBD1 (7 bases). The DNA end favors TRBJ2-7, so the J call may be wrong. CDR1 and CDR2 (germline): MNHEY, SVGAGI. This CDR3 region has 13 residues. CDR3 sequence reads: CASSPSGGYEQYF. The DNA of the CDR3 is TGTGCCAGCAGCCCTTCAGGGGGGTACGAGCAGTACTTC.